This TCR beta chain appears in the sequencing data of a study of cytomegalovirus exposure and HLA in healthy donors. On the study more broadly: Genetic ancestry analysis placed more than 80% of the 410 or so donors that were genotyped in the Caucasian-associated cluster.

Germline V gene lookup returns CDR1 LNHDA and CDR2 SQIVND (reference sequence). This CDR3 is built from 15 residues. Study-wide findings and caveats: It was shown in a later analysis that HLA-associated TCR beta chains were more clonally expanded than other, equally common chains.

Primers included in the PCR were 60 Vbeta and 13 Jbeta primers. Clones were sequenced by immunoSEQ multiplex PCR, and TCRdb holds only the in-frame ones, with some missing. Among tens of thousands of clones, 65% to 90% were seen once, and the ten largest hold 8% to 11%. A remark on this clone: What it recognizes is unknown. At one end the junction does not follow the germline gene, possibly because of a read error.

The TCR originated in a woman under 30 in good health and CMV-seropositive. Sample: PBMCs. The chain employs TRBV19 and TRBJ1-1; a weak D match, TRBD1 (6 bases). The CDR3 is CASRIASRGGSEAFF. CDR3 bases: TGTGCCAGTAGGATAGCGTCCCGTGGGGGCTCTGAAGCTTTCTTT.